Below are 23 T cell receptor beta chains sequenced from a single sample in a study of shared clonotypes between healthy human individuals. Assay: immunoSEQ multiplex PCR; the TCRdb copy retains only in-frame clones and omits some. The sample lists 2 million to 2.5 million clones, roughly 96% occurring once. Sequences were obtained from naive CD4+ T cells sorted from blood. This sample's subset: CD45RA+ positively selected. The receptor source for this set is a man aged 18-30 years in good health.

The J gene is TRBJ1-2, the V gene TRBV27; TRBD1 agrees at 8 bases. CDR1 MNHEY and CDR2 SMNVEV come from the germline V gene (reference sequence). The trim removed 2 bases at V and 4 bases at J, leaving 3 bases unmatched. The CDR3 sequence is 14 residues long. CDR3 protein: CASSLGQGGYGYTF. The CDR3 coding sequence is TGTGCCAGCAGTTTAGGACAGGGCGGCTATGGCTACACCTTC.

V gene TRBV5-1 combines with J gene TRBJ2-7; D not resolved. Germline V gene sequence: CDR1 SGHRS, CDR2 YFSETQ. This CDR3 has 16 residues. CDR3 loop: CASAPGPPPSSYEQYF. The CDR3 nucleotides read TGCGCAAGCGCCCCCGGCCCCCCTCCGTCCTCCTACGAGCAGTACTTC. Full variable domain (remainder filled in from reference TRBV5-1 and TRBJ2-7): KAGVTQTPRYLIKTRGQQVTLSCSPISGHRSVSWYQQTPGQGLQFLFEYFSETQRNKGNFPGRFSGRQFSNSRSEMNVSTLELGDSALYLCASAPGPPPSSYEQYFGPGTRLTVT.

CDR3 in amino acids: CASSPQGNYYGYTF. The CDR3 DNA is TGTGCCAGCAGCCCACAGGGGAACTACTATGGCTACACCTTC. The chain uses TRBV7-9 and TRBJ1-2, with 7 bases aligning to TRBD1. Germline V gene data show CDR1 as SEHNR and CDR2 as FQNEAQ (reference sequence). V lost 5 bases, J lost 3 bases, and 6 bases stayed unmatched. CDR3 length: 14 residues.

The chain carries TRBV5-6 and TRBJ2-7; a weak D match, TRBD2 (5 bases). CDR3 length: 13 amino acids. V was trimmed by 2 bases and J by 2 bases, leaving 8 bases between them. CDR1 and CDR2 (germline): SGHDT, YYEEEE. CDR3 in amino acids: CASSLSGTYEQYF. The CDR3 DNA follows: TGTGCCAGCAGCTTATCCGGGACCTACGAGCAGTACTTC.

CDR3 bases: TGCGCCAGCAGCACGGGGGTTAGTTCCTACGAGCAGTACTTC. Translated: CASSTGVSSYEQYF. The rearrangement uses TRBV5-1 and TRBJ2-7; TRBD2 might be the D (6 bases). Per the germline V gene, CDR1 is SGHRS and CDR2 is YFSETQ. This CDR3 has 14 amino acids. Between the trimmed V and J ends, which lost 4 bases and 1 base, there was a span of 12 bases. The full variable domain, in which reference TRBV5-1 and TRBJ2-7 provide the parts outside the CDR3, is KAGVTQTPRYLIKTRGQQVTLSCSPISGHRSVSWYQQTPGQGLQFLFEYFSETQRNKGNFPGRFSGRQFSNSRSEMNVSTLELGDSALYLCASSTGVSSYEQYFGPGTRLTVT.

The V call is TRBV14, the J call TRBJ2-3; a weak D match, TRBD2 (6 bases). Germline CDR1 reads SGHDN; CDR2 reads FVKESK. CDR3 length: 15 residues. The V and J ends lost 1 base and 2 bases respectively, with 10 bases between them. CDR3 amino acids: CASSQATGATDTQYF. For the CDR3, the DNA is TGTGCCAGCAGCCAAGCTACGGGAGCCACAGATACGCAGTATTTT.

This sequence joins TRBV30 and TRBJ2-5, with TRBD1 matching over 7 bases. CDR3 size: 13 residues. V shed 2 bases, J shed 4 bases, and the junction held 4 bases outside the gene matches. Germline assignment: CDR1 GTSNPN and CDR2 SVGIG (reference sequence). This CDR3 reads CAWSIGGSETQYF. CDR3 nucleotides: TGTGCCTGGAGTATAGGGGGCTCAGAGACCCAGTACTTC.

The J gene is TRBJ1-1, the V gene TRBV5-1, with 8 bases fitting TRBD1. This CDR3 is built from 14 residues. The junction had 5 bases not matched to a gene; V was cut back by 2 bases and J by 5 bases. From germline, CDR1 is SGHRS and CDR2 YFSETQ. Here the CDR3 reads CASSFGTGGTEAFF. The CDR3 region has the DNA TGCGCCAGCAGCTTTGGGACAGGCGGTACTGAAGCTTTCTTT.

V usage is TRBV10-2 and J usage is TRBJ2-5; tentative D call: TRBD1 (5 bases). This CDR3 is built from 13 residues. Trimming removed 6 bases from V and 0 bases from J, with 8 bases in between. Germline V lookup: CDR1 WSHSY, CDR2 SAAADI. The CDR3 here is CASRLDNQETQYF. CDR3 nucleotide sequence: TGCGCCAGCAGATTGGACAACCAAGAGACCCAGTACTTC.

The chain uses TRBV2 and TRBJ2-3, with 8 bases that match TRBD2. Losses at the gene ends were 2 bases for V and 4 bases for J; bases not matched to a gene: 11. CDR3 size: 17 residues. From germline, CDR1 is SNHLY and CDR2 FYNNEI. The CDR3 here is CASSEISGGPGSDTQYF. Written as DNA, the CDR3 is TGTGCCAGCAGTGAAATATCGGGGGGGCCTGGGTCAGATACGCAGTATTTT.

The J gene is TRBJ1-3, the V gene TRBV6-1; D remains unclear. The CDR3 extends over 12 amino acids. Germline-derived CDR1 and CDR2 are MNHNS and SASEGT. The V gene lost 1 base and the J gene lost 5 bases, with 3 bases spanning the gap. The CDR3, as DNA: TGTGCCAGCAGTGAAGTCCGAAACACCATATATTTT. It is translated as CASSEVRNTIYF.

V is TRBV5-6 and J is TRBJ2-7; D tentatively fits TRBD1 or TRBD2 (5 bases each). V lost 0 bases and J lost 6, with 13 bases in between. From germline, CDR1 is SGHDT and CDR2 YYEEEE. This CDR3 has 14 residues. The CDR3 nucleotides are TGTGCCAGCAGCTTGGGAGGGGACCCTATCGAGCAGTACTTC. Amino acids: CASSLGGDPIEQYF.

The chain uses TRBV18 and TRBJ2-7, with TRBD2 matching 7 bases. This CDR3 spans 16 amino acids. Germline values: CDR1 KGHSH, CDR2 LQKENI. The J segment lost 1 base and the V segment lost 3 bases, leaving 9 bases of the junction unmatched. For the CDR3, the DNA is TGTGCCAGCTCACCCCCTGCGAGGGAGGGATCCTACGAGCAGTACTTC. This codes for CASSPPAREGSYEQYF.

This chain joins TRBV10-3 and TRBJ1-4; 11 bases align to TRBD1. Unmatched junction bases numbered 1, after V lost 2 bases and J lost 2 bases. The germline V gene encodes CDR1 ENHRY and CDR2 SYGVKD. The length of the CDR3 is 16 residues. Written as DNA, the CDR3 is TGTGCCATCAGTGAGCGGGACAGGGGGACTAATGAAAAACTGTTTTTT. Translation gives CAISERDRGTNEKLFF.

The chain recombines TRBV10-3 with TRBJ2-3; TRBD2 aligns across 12 bases. The germline gives CDR1 ENHRY, CDR2 SYGVKD. V lost 3 bases to trimming and J lost 0 bases; unmatched junction nucleotides: 1. The CDR3 consists of 16 residues. This chain's CDR3 is CAISDGTSGSTDTQYF. The CDR3 nucleotides are TGTGCCATCAGTGACGGGACTAGCGGGAGCACAGATACGCAGTATTTT.

This clone was seen a single time. J is TRBJ1-5 and V is TRBV18; tentative D call: TRBD1 (5 bases). Germline CDR1 reads KGHSH; CDR2 reads LQKENI. V was clipped by 6 bases and J by 9 bases, with 18 bases between them. CDR3 size: 14 residues. CDR3 sequence: CASSLEQVLPPQHF. The CDR3, as DNA: TGTGCCAGCTCCCTAGAACAGGTGTTGCCGCCCCAGCATTTT.

The V gene is TRBV7-2, the J gene TRBJ2-7; the D gene is possibly TRBD1 (6 bases). V lost 4 bases to trimming and J lost 3 bases, with 10 bases between them. The V gene's germline CDR1 is SGHTA and CDR2 FQGNSA. The CDR3 is made up of 13 amino acids. CDR3 loop: CASSSLGGYEQYF. The DNA for the CDR3 is TGTGCCAGCAGCTCTCTAGGGGGCTACGAGCAGTACTTC.

The V gene is TRBV27, the J gene TRBJ2-3; D gene ambiguous. V lost 5 bases, J lost 4 bases, and 10 bases lay in between. Germline CDR1 and CDR2: MNHEY and SMNVEV (reference sequence). CDR3 length equals 13 residues. DNA for the CDR3: TGTGCCAGCAGTCGACCGATCGCAGATACGCAGTATTTT. As protein: CASSRPIADTQYF.

This rearrangement joins TRBV7-2 to TRBJ2-7; 7 bases are a match to TRBD1. CDR1 is SGHTA, CDR2 FQGNSA, per germline. This CDR3 has 14 residues. J was trimmed by 2 bases and V by 2 bases; bases with no gene match: 3. Here the CDR3 reads CASSLPQGPYEQYF. CDR3 nucleotides: TGTGCCAGCAGCTTACCACAGGGGCCCTACGAGCAGTACTTC.

The rearrangement joins TRBV9 to TRBJ2-1; 11 nucleotides line up with TRBD1. Trimming took 4 bases from V and 1 from J; bases not matched to a gene: 7. Germline values: CDR1 SGDLS, CDR2 YYNGEE. The CDR3 is 17 residues long. The DNA of the CDR3 is TGTGCCAGCAGCCCGACGGGGACAGGGGGTTCCTACAATGAGCAGTTCTTC. Translation: CASSPTGTGGSYNEQFF.

The rearrangement joins TRBV6-6 to TRBJ1-3; the D gene is possibly TRBD1 (5 bases). The V and J ends lost 0 bases and 3 bases respectively, with 12 bases between them. In germline, CDR1 is MNHNY, CDR2 SVGAGI (reference sequence). The CDR3 spans 16 residues. The CDR3 region has the DNA TGTGCCAGCAGTTACTCCGGCAGGGCGGGTGGAAACACCATATATTTT. Its translation: CASSYSGRAGGNTIYF.

Concerning this clone itself: This sequence may be a read error, since a much larger clone differs from it by one base. The same CDR3 also results from other DNA sequences found in this sample. The J gene is TRBJ2-2, the V gene TRBV10-3; D call uncertain. Trimming took off 5 bases at V and 2 bases at J, with 3 bases between the two ends. This CDR3 is built from 12 residues. Germline V gene data show CDR1 as ENHRY and CDR2 as SYGVKD. The CDR3 coding sequence is TGTGCCATCAGTCAAAACACCGGGGAGCTGTTTTTT. This encodes CAISQNTGELFF.

The V gene is TRBV6-6, the J gene TRBJ2-3, with TRBD1 matching over 9 bases. The CDR3 length is 15 residues. Germline V lookup: CDR1 MNHNY, CDR2 SVGAGI (reference sequence). V trimming: 8 bases; J trimming: 1 base; junction bases outside the gene matches: 7. CDR3 residues: CASCTGGAGTDTQYF. CDR3 DNA: TGTGCCAGCTGTACAGGGGGCGCAGGCACAGATACGCAGTATTTT.